Presented here are 3 T cell receptor beta chains from one specimen sequenced in a study of T cells after yellow fever vaccination. TCRdb re-derived calls from the 5' RACE reads in MiXCR, one entry per CDR3 protein. The sample includes some 110,000 distinct CDR3 sequences, 7.2% of them seen just once. Sequencing was performed on CD4+ T cells sorted from PBMCs, taken roughly 46 days after the first yellow fever vaccination. The receptors come from a man younger than 30 who received the YFV17D yellow fever vaccine.

This clonotype was picked up many times. V usage is TRBV11-3 and J usage is TRBJ2-1, with 8 bases matching TRBD1. The CDR3 is 15 residues long. V was pared by 3 bases and J by 2 bases, with 3 bases of the junction left unmatched. Germline assignment: CDR1 SGHNT and CDR2 YENEEA. CDR3 residues: CASSFGDRTYNEQFF. CDR3 in DNA: TGTGCCAGCAGCTTTGGGGACAGGACCTACAATGAGCAGTTCTTC.

This clonotype appeared many times. V is TRBV6-5 and J is TRBJ1-2; a weak D match, TRBD1 (6 bases). CDR3 size: 13 residues. Germline assignment: CDR1 MNHEY and CDR2 SVGAGI. V shed 7 bases and J shed 4 bases, with 13 bases lying between them. The CDR3 nucleotides are TGTGCCAGCACCTTCAGGGGAGCCTATGGCTACACCTTC. It codes for CASTFRGAYGYTF.

The table lists this clonotype with many counts. The J gene is TRBJ2-5, the V gene TRBV7-9, with a tentative D call TRBD1 (5 bases). CDR1 is SEHNR, CDR2 FQNEAQ, per germline (reference sequence). V gave up 3 bases and J gave up 6 bases, with 11 bases separating them. The CDR3 covers 13 residues. CDR3: CASSFLTEKTQYF. The DNA for the CDR3 is TGTGCCAGCAGCTTCTTGACAGAGAAGACCCAGTACTTC. Full variable domain (remainder filled in from reference TRBV7-9 and TRBJ2-5): DTGVSQNPRHKITKRGQNVTFRCDPISEHNRLYWYRQTLGQGPEFLTYFQNEAQLEKSRLLSDRFSAERPKGSFSTLEIQRTEQGDSAMYLCASSFLTEKTQYFGPGTRLLVL.